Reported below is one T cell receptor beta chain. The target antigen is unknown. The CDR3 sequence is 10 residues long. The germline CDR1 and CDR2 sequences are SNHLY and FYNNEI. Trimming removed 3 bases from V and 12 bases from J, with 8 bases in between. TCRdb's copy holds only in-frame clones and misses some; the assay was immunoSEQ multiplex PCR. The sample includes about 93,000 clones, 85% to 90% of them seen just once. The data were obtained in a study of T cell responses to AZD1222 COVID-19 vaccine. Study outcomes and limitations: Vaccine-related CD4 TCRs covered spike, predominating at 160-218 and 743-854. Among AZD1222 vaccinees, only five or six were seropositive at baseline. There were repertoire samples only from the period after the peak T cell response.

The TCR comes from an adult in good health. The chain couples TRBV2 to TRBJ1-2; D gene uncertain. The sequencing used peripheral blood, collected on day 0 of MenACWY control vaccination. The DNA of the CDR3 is TGTGCCAGCAGTGATCGTGGGAACACCTTC. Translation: CASSDRGNTF.